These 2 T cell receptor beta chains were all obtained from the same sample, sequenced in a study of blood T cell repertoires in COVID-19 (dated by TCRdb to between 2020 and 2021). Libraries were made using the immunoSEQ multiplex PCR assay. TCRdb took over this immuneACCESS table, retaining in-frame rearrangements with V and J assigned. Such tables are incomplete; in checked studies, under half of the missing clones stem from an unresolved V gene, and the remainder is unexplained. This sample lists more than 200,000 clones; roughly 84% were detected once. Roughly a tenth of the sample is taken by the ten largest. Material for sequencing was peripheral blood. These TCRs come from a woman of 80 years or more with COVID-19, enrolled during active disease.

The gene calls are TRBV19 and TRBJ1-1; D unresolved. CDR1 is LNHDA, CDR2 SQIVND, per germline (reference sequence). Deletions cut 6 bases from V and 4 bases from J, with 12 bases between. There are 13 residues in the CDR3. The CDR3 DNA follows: TGTGCCAGTAGCTCAATAGAGGGCACTGAAGCTTTCTTT. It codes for CASSSIEGTEAFF.

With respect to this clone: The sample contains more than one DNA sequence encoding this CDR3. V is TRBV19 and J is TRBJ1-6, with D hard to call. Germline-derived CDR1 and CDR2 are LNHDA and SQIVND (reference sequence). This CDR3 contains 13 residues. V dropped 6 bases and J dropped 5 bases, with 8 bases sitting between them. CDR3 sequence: CASSLRDNSPLHF. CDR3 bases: TGTGCCAGTAGCCTGAGGGATAATTCACCCCTCCACTTT.